A single T cell receptor beta chain is shown here with its context. Profiling relied on immunoSEQ multiplex PCR, and the TCRdb table lists in-frame clones only, not all of them. The table includes approximately 440,000 clones, less than 95% detected once. This record comes from a study of blood T cell repertoires in COVID-19. This CDR3 is 14 amino acids long. CDR1 and CDR2 (germline): MDHEN, SYDVKM. V gave up 6 bases and J gave up 5 bases; unmatched junction bases: 5. This TCR came from a man younger than 30 who had recovered from COVID-19. The chain recombines TRBV28 with TRBJ1-5; TRBD1 agrees at 9 bases. Sequences were obtained from PBMCs or T cells enriched from blood (not recorded which). CDR3 DNA: TGTGCCAGCAGCCGGGACAGGGAGGATCAGCCCCAGCATTTT. Its protein is CASSRDREDQPQHF.